This T cell receptor beta chain appears in the sequencing data of a study of blood T cells in healthy people across ages. Extraction yielded at least 5 micrograms of total RNA per sample. In this sample, this clonotype turned up a few times. Its antigen remains unidentified. The use of a sample-barcoded 5' primer and a J-beta primer mix characterized a second PCR of 7 to 11 cycles. TCRdb ran MiXCR on the 5' RACE reads and lists one entry per CDR3 protein. The sample lists fewer than 1,200,000 distinct CDR3 sequences; approximately 25% were seen once. Overall study findings and caveats: Per million T cells, TCR beta diversity dropped about linearly as age rose.

The sample was also linked to a second study, of T cells of mothers and their children. That work adds: The donors comprised six children and their three healthy Caucasian mothers. An overlap that was slightly higher, though non-significant, was seen in related mother-child pairs versus unrelated pairs.

Sequencing was carried out using blood. The clonotype comes from a girl aged 2 to 9 in good health.

As DNA, the CDR3 is TGTGCCAGCAGCACCCACGAGGGAGGCTACACCTTC. It encodes CASSTHEGGYTF. The chain links TRBV9 to TRBJ1-2; D remains ambiguous. Germline-derived CDR1 and CDR2 are SGDLS and YYNGEE. The CDR3 is 12 amino acids. Trimming took 4 bases from V and 8 from J, leaving 12 bases between them. The complete variable domain, with remaining parts taken from reference TRBV9 and TRBJ1-2, reads DSGVTQTPKHLITATGQRVTLRCSPRSGDLSVYWYQQSLDQGLQFLIQYYNGEERAKGNILERFSAQQFPDLHSELNLSSLELGDSALYFCASSTHEGGYTFGSGTRLTVV.